Presented here are 14 T cell receptor beta chains from one specimen sequenced in a study of blood T cell repertoires in COVID-19. The protocol was immunoSEQ multiplex PCR, while the TCRdb copy is restricted to in-frame clones and leaves out a portion. Of 40,000 to 55,000 clones in the sample, approximately 86% were seen once. Sequencing was performed on peripheral blood. The receptors derive from a man in his forties or fifties with acute or convalescent COVID-19.

The chain employs TRBV5-1 and TRBJ1-1; TRBD1 aligns across 7 bases. Looked up from germline, CDR1 is SGHRS and CDR2 is YFSETQ. The CDR3 consists of 15 residues. Trimming cost V 2 bases and J 2 bases; bases outside gene matches: 6. As DNA, the CDR3 is TGCGCCAGCAGCTTCGATGGGACAGCAAACACTGAAGCTTTCTTT. It encodes CASSFDGTANTEAFF.

The chain combines TRBV2 with TRBJ2-5; the D is unclear. Trimming removed 8 bases at V and 2 bases at J, with 6 bases between. Germline V gives CDR1 SNHLY, CDR2 FYNNEI. CDR3 length: 11 amino acids. DNA of the CDR3: TGTGCCAGCGAGCTTCAAGAGACCCAGTACTTC. Translated: CASELQETQYF.

The gene calls are TRBV19 and TRBJ2-1; 9 nucleotides align to TRBD1. CDR1 is LNHDA, CDR2 SQIVND, per germline (reference sequence). This CDR3 region has 15 residues. With 7 bases clipped from V and 3 bases from J, the junction kept 7 bases outside the gene matches. The CDR3 here is CASTPDRGYYNEQFF. CDR3 DNA sequence: TGTGCCAGTACCCCCGACAGGGGGTACTACAATGAGCAGTTCTTC.

The chain employs TRBV11-2 and TRBJ2-1; D ambiguous. Trimming took 2 bases from V and 2 from J, leaving 13 bases between them. Per germline, CDR1 SGHAT and CDR2 FQNNGV. The CDR3 is 16 residues long. This CDR3 is CASSLRAAPPYNEQFF. CDR3 nucleotide sequence: TGTGCCAGCAGCTTACGCGCGGCACCCCCCTACAATGAGCAGTTCTTC.

V gene TRBV19 combines with J gene TRBJ1-2, with D maybe TRBD1 (5 bases). Germline lookup yields CDR1 LNHDA and CDR2 SQIVND (reference sequence). Trimming cost V 10 bases and J 10 bases, with 16 bases left between them. This CDR3 spans 11 amino acids. The CDR3 DNA reads as TGTGCCACCGACCAGGGATTCGCCTACACCTTC. It translates to CATDQGFAYTF.

The chain is built from TRBV18 and TRBJ1-5; 7 bases fit TRBD1. The CDR3 length is 17 residues. Germline trimming cut 3 bases from V and 3 bases from J; bases unmatched to any gene: 11. Germline CDR1 and CDR2: KGHSH and LQKENI. The CDR3 DNA is TGTGCCAGCTCACCCGATGACATTAGGGGGCTCAATCAGCCCCAGCATTTT. Translating gives CASSPDDIRGLNQPQHF. The full variable domain, with the rest looked up from reference TRBV18 and TRBJ1-5, is NAGVMQNPRHLVRRRGQEARLRCSPMKGHSHVYWYRQLPEEGLKFMVYLQKENIIDESGMPKERFSAEFPKEGPSILRIQQVVRGDSAAYFCASSPDDIRGLNQPQHFGDGTRLSIL.

The chain couples TRBV19 to TRBJ2-1; possible D gene TRBD1, 6 bases. Germline loops: CDR1 LNHDA, CDR2 SQIVND (reference sequence). V gave up 5 bases and J gave up 7 bases, with 21 bases separating them. The CDR3 consists of 16 residues. CDR3 loop: CASSFLTGLGFNEQFF. CDR3 DNA: TGTGCCAGTAGTTTCCTAACAGGGTTGGGCTTTAATGAGCAGTTCTTC.

The genes are TRBV29-1 and TRBJ2-1, with TRBD1 identical over 7 bases. This CDR3 comprises 14 residues. Germline CDR1 is SQVTM and CDR2 is ANQGSEA. The V and J ends lost 4 bases and 0 bases, in that order; junction bases with no gene match: 3. The CDR3 here is CSVGQGGSYNEQFF. As DNA, the CDR3 is TGCAGCGTTGGACAGGGTGGCTCCTACAATGAGCAGTTCTTC.

The CDR3 bases are TGCGCCAGCAGTGAGCCGCGGCTGAGTGAAGCTTTCTTT. This sequence encodes CASSEPRLSEAFF. The chain employs TRBV10-2 and TRBJ1-1, with unresolved D. V was cut by 2 bases and J by 7 bases, with 11 bases left in between. This CDR3 is built from 13 residues. Germline V gene sequence: CDR1 WSHSY, CDR2 SAAADI.

This chain joins TRBV7-9 and TRBJ1-5; 7 bases are shared with TRBD1. CDR1 SEHNR and CDR2 FQNEAQ come from the germline V gene (reference sequence). Trimming removed 2 bases from V and 7 bases from J; junction bases left unmatched: 5. CDR3 size: 14 residues. CDR3 sequence reads: CASSLQGDGQPQHF. CDR3 nucleotide sequence: TGTGCCAGCAGCTTACAGGGGGACGGGCAGCCCCAGCATTTT.

This clone was seen once. J is TRBJ2-1 and V is TRBV11-3; 7 bases are a match to TRBD1. V lost 4 bases and J lost 5; bases outside the gene matches: 8. This CDR3 has 15 residues. From germline, CDR1 is SGHNT and CDR2 YENEEA. This CDR3 is CASSSGTATHNEQFF. The DNA for the CDR3 is TGTGCCAGCAGCTCCGGGACAGCCACCCACAATGAGCAGTTCTTC.

V is TRBV30 and J is TRBJ2-7, with 9 positions matching TRBD2. V gave up 3 bases and J gave up 0 bases; unmatched junction bases: 6. Germline values: CDR1 GTSNPN, CDR2 SVGIG (reference sequence). The CDR3 totals 15 residues. The CDR3, as DNA: TGTGCCTGGAGAGCGGGGGGCCTAATCTCCTACGAGCAGTACTTC. It encodes CAWRAGGLISYEQYF.

The rearrangement links TRBV7-2 to TRBJ1-6; 9 bases map to TRBD1. The CDR3 length is 14 residues. V lost 5 bases, J lost 7 bases, and 3 bases stayed unmatched. The germline V gene encodes CDR1 SGHTA and CDR2 FQGNSA. Here the CDR3 DNA reads TGTGCCAGCAGCCTACAGGGGGCGAATTCACCCCTCCACTTT. Its translation is CASSLQGANSPLHF.

CDR3 protein: CASSRHLTDYYGYTF. The DNA of the CDR3 is TGTGCCAGCAGCCGACACCTGACAGATTACTATGGCTACACCTTC. V is TRBV6-5 and J is TRBJ1-2, with D perhaps TRBD1 (5 bases). Germline V gives CDR1 MNHEY, CDR2 SVGAGI. The CDR3 covers 15 residues. The V and J ends lost 6 bases and 3 bases respectively, with 17 bases between them.